One T cell receptor beta chain is described in this entry. What it recognizes is unknown. The table came from immunoSEQ multiplex PCR; TCRdb's copy has only in-frame clones and leaves some out. The data show approximately 24,000 clones, just over 85% seen once. J was trimmed by 6 bases and V by 0 bases; bases with no gene match: 7. CDR1 is SGHVS, CDR2 FNYEAQ, per germline. The CDR3 covers 16 residues. This sample stems from a study of T cell responses to AZD1222 COVID-19 vaccine. General observations from the study: Unmutated variant regions are reportedly the target of nearly half of TCRs that are spike-specific. In a largely white British group with more females than males, clonal diversity was possibly underestimated.

V gene TRBV7-6 combines with J gene TRBJ2-3; 9 bases are a match to TRBD2. Sequenced material: peripheral blood, taken 28 days after the second AZD1222 dose. This sequence was found in an adult who received the AZD1222 COVID-19 vaccine. In DNA, the CDR3 is TGTGCCAGCAGCTTAGCTAGCGGGGGTGTCAGGGATACGCAGTATTTT. Protein sequence: CASSLASGGVRDTQYF. Filled out from reference TRBV7-6 and TRBJ2-3, the complete variable domain reads GAGVSQSPRYKVTKRGQDVALRCDPISGHVSLYWYRQALGQGPEFLTYFNYEAQQDKSGLPNDRFSAERPEGSISTLTIQRTEQRDSAMYRCASSLASGGVRDTQYFGPGTRLTVL.